The 11 T cell receptor beta chains in this list originate from one sample, sequenced in a study of blood T cell repertoires in COVID-19. Profiled with immunoSEQ multiplex PCR; TCRdb holds only in-frame clones, not every one. The table has roughly 14,000 clones, around 92% seen once; the top ten hold 7.6%. Sequences were obtained from peripheral blood. These receptors came from a human donor with active COVID-19. The donor label of this sample is uncertain.

The rearrangement uses TRBV13 and TRBJ2-1, with 9 bases lining up with TRBD2. Germline trimming cut 4 bases from V and 5 bases from J; bases unmatched to any gene: 6. Germline V gives CDR1 PRHDT, CDR2 FYEKMQ (reference sequence). The CDR3 sequence is 15 residues long. The CDR3 coding sequence is TGTGCCAGCAGCTCCTACAAGCGGGAGGACAATGAGCAGTTCTTC. Protein: CASSSYKREDNEQFF. Variable domain in full (rest from reference TRBV13 and TRBJ2-1): AAGVIQSPRHLIKEKRETATLKCYPIPRHDTVYWYQQGPGQDPQFLISFYEKMQSDKGSIPDRFSAQQFSDYHSELNMSSLELGDSALYFCASSSYKREDNEQFFGPGTRLTVL.

The chain combines TRBV3-1 (or the pseudogene TRBV3-2) with TRBJ2-7; D gene ambiguous. The CDR3 loop spans 14 amino acids. The V end lost 0 bases, the J end lost 0 bases, and 6 bases lay between the germline ends. From germline, CDR1 is LGHDT and CDR2 YNNKEL (reference sequence). The CDR3: CASSQEATSYEQYF. In DNA, the CDR3 is TGTGCCAGCAGCCAAGAAGCCACCTCCTACGAGCAGTACTTC.

DNA of the CDR3: TGTGCCAGCTCACCTCGGGAGGGCCCTCGGGAGACCCAGTACTTC. It codes for CASSPREGPRETQYF. This chain links TRBV18 with TRBJ2-5, with TRBD2 matching 8 bases. CDR3 size: 15 residues. Germline trimming cut 3 bases from V and 5 bases from J; bases unmatched to any gene: 8. Germline V CDR1 and CDR2: KGHSH, LQKENI.

The rearrangement uses TRBV3-1 (or the pseudogene TRBV3-2) and TRBJ2-5, with TRBD2 matching over 9 bases. This CDR3 contains 15 residues. The germline gives CDR1 LGHDT, CDR2 YNNKEL (reference sequence). V dropped 1 base and J dropped 4; count of bases not matched to a gene: 4. CDR3 DNA sequence: TGTGCCAGCAGCCAAGGGACTAGCGCGGTAGAGACCCAGTACTTC. This encodes CASSQGTSAVETQYF.

This chain joins TRBV9 and TRBJ2-7; 7 positions match TRBD1. Looked up from germline, CDR1 is SGDLS and CDR2 is YYNGEE. Trimming took 3 bases from V and 4 from J; bases not matched to a gene: 7. The CDR3 spans 14 residues. CDR3 sequence: CASSATTGDYEQYF. CDR3 sequence (DNA): TGTGCCAGCAGCGCCACAACAGGGGATTACGAGCAGTACTTC.

This chain connects TRBV30 to TRBJ1-2, with TRBD1 as a possible D gene (6 bases). Per the germline V gene, CDR1 is GTSNPN and CDR2 is SVGIG (reference sequence). This CDR3 comprises 11 residues. With 6 bases removed from V and 8 bases from J, the gap between germline ends came to 13 bases. The CDR3 DNA follows: TGTGCCTGCCCACAGGGTATGGGCTACACCTTC. This encodes CACPQGMGYTF.

The rearrangement joins TRBV20-1 to TRBJ2-3, with D tentatively TRBD1 (6 bases). The germline V and J ends were trimmed by 3 bases and 2 bases, with 15 bases remaining between them. Germline CDR1 is DFQATT and CDR2 is SNEGSKA (reference sequence). This CDR3 has 15 amino acids. The CDR3 DNA sequence: TGCAGTGCTAGTTCCCTCCGGGACAACACAGATACGCAGTATTTT. This translates into CSASSLRDNTDTQYF.

The chain combines TRBV4-2 with TRBJ2-5; 7 bases are shared with TRBD2. Trimming cost V 1 base and J 7 bases; bases outside gene matches: 9. From germline, CDR1 is LGHNA and CDR2 YNFKEQ. This CDR3 has 15 amino acids. CDR3 sequence: CASSQVAGGEGTQYF. The CDR3 bases are TGTGCCAGCAGCCAAGTGGCAGGCGGGGAGGGGACCCAGTACTTC.

The V and J genes are TRBV7-2 and TRBJ2-5; tentative D call: TRBD2 (5 bases). CDR1 is SGHTA, CDR2 FQGNSA, per germline. Trimming stripped 5 bases from V and 4 bases from J, with 8 bases between. This CDR3 is 12 amino acids long. Written as DNA, the CDR3 is TGTGCCAGCAGCCCCGCGGGAGAGACCCAGTACTTC. This codes for CASSPAGETQYF.

The V and J genes are TRBV19 and TRBJ2-1; 9 nucleotides match TRBD2. This CDR3 region has 14 residues. In germline, CDR1 is LNHDA, CDR2 SQIVND (reference sequence). With V trimmed by 3 bases and J by 8 bases, 5 bases remained unmatched. The CDR3 spells CASSISGGLYEQFF. The CDR3 region has the DNA TGTGCCAGTAGTATCAGCGGGGGGCTCTATGAGCAGTTCTTC.

The chain recombines TRBV18 with TRBJ2-3, with 8 bases that match TRBD2. V lost 1 base to trimming and J lost 0 bases; unmatched junction nucleotides: 9. The CDR3 runs to 18 residues. Germline loops: CDR1 KGHSH, CDR2 LQKENI. CDR3 DNA sequence: TGTGCCAGCTCACCACAGGCGGCGGGGGGCCTGAGCACAGATACGCAGTATTTT. Amino acids: CASSPQAAGGLSTDTQYF.